A selection of T cell receptor beta chains follows, all from one sample in a study of OX40 agonist ivuxolimab in advanced cancers. Some clones are missing from TCRdb's copy, which holds only in-frame ones; the method was immunoSEQ multiplex PCR. The table has about 6,500 clones, 75% to 85% seen once. Sequenced material: CD4+ or CD8+ T cells sorted from blood, taken in a trial of the OX40 agonist ivuxolimab. These receptors all stem from an adult with an advanced solid tumor such as melanoma, head and neck, liver or kidney cancer. Each CDR3 is given with its conserved first and last residue. A D gene is named only where the DNA matches it firmly. Clone sizes are given selectively: once, few, many, or a class where the clone is expanded.

d_gene: TRBD1
j_gene: TRBJ1-1
v_gene: TRBV2
abundance: once
CDR3nt: TGTGCCAGCAGCCTGGGGACAGAGAACACTGAAGCTTTCTTT
CDR3aa: CASSLGTENTEAFF

d_gene: NA
j_gene: TRBJ1-1
v_gene: TRBV5-4
abundance: NA
CDR3nt: TGTGCCAGCAGCTTGGGGACCACTGAAGCTTTCTTT
CDR3aa: CASSLGTTEAFF

d_gene: NA
j_gene: TRBJ1-5
v_gene: TRBV4-1
abundance: few
CDR3nt: TGCGCCAGCAGCCAAAGGGACGGCTACAATCAGCCCCAGCATTTT
CDR3aa: CASSQRDGYNQPQHF

d_gene: NA
j_gene: TRBJ2-5
v_gene: TRBV2
abundance: NA
CDR3nt: TGTGCCAGCAGTGAAGGGTCGACTAGGGGGGAGACCCAGTACTTC
CDR3aa: CASSEGSTRGETQYF

d_gene: NA
j_gene: TRBJ2-7
v_gene: TRBV9
abundance: NA
CDR3nt: TGTGCCAGCAGCGTATTCGACAGTGACGACGAGCAGTACTTC
CDR3aa: CASSVFDSDDEQYF

d_gene: NA
j_gene: TRBJ1-2
v_gene: TRBV23-1
abundance: NA
CDR3nt: TGCGCCAGCAGTCAATCGAATAGGGGCTACACCTTC
CDR3aa: CASSQSNRGYTF

d_gene: NA
j_gene: TRBJ1-1
v_gene: TRBV6-6
abundance: NA
CDR3nt: TGTGCCAGCAGTTATGAGGGAAGCACTGAAGCTTTCTTT
CDR3aa: CASSYEGSTEAFF

d_gene: TRBD2
j_gene: TRBJ2-1
v_gene: TRBV9
abundance: NA
CDR3nt: TGTGCCAGCAGCACCCCGGGGAGCGGGGGGACGGATGAGCAGTTCTTC
CDR3aa: CASSTPGSGGTDEQFF

d_gene: NA
j_gene: TRBJ1-1
v_gene: TRBV20-1
abundance: NA
CDR3nt: TGCAGTGCTGGGAACACTGAAGCTTTCTTT
CDR3aa: CSAGNTEAFF

d_gene: NA
j_gene: TRBJ1-1
v_gene: TRBV7-9
abundance: few
CDR3nt: TGTGCCAGCAGCCCCCCTAACACTGAAGCTTTCTTT
CDR3aa: CASSPPNTEAFF

d_gene: TRBD2
j_gene: TRBJ2-7
v_gene: TRBV28
abundance: once
CDR3nt: TGTGCCAGCAGTTTCTTATGGGGGAGGGCATCCAACTACGAGCAGTACTTC
CDR3aa: CASSFLWGRASNYEQYF

d_gene: TRBD1
j_gene: TRBJ1-1
v_gene: TRBV7-2
abundance: NA
CDR3nt: TGTGCCAGCAGCTCCGGGACAGGGGTAATCCCGATCATGAACACTGAAGCTTTCTTT
CDR3aa: CASSSGTGVIPIMNTEAFF

d_gene: NA
j_gene: TRBJ2-1
v_gene: TRBV29-1
abundance: NA
CDR3nt: TGCAGCGGCGGGGACTTCAGCTCCTACAATGAGCAGTTCTTC
CDR3aa: CSGGDFSSYNEQFF

d_gene: NA
j_gene: TRBJ1-4
v_gene: TRBV30
abundance: NA
CDR3nt: TGTGCCTGGAGTGGGATATCGAATGAAAAACTGTTTTTT
CDR3aa: CAWSGISNEKLFF

d_gene: NA
j_gene: TRBJ1-1
v_gene: TRBV4-1
abundance: NA
CDR3nt: TGCGCCAGCAGCCCCAACCTCAGCGGGGGCACTGAAGCTTTCTTT
CDR3aa: CASSPNLSGGTEAFF

d_gene: TRBD1
j_gene: TRBJ1-1
v_gene: TRBV4-1
abundance: NA
CDR3nt: TGCGCCAGCAGCCAAGAGGGCAGGGGGGTGAACACTGAAGCTTTCTTT
CDR3aa: CASSQEGRGVNTEAFF